The rows below give T cell receptor beta chains drawn from one sample of a study of T-cell memory formation after mild COVID-19. Using its own MiXCR run on the 5' RACE reads, TCRdb lists one record per CDR3 protein. The sample lists approximately 570,000 distinct CDR3 sequences; over 15% were seen once. The material sequenced was PBMCs or a T cell subset sorted from them (not recorded which). Receptors originate from an adult woman who had mild COVID-19 (a few samples of this study predate the infection). Cell type and time point are not known. CDR3s include the opening cysteine and the closing phenylalanine or tryptophan. Each record gives: clone size, J gene, D gene, V gene, CDR3 DNA, CDR3 protein. The D gene is left open where the match is weak. Clone size is shown for a subset of rows, as once, few, many or a class of expanded clone.

few	TRBJ2-1	NA	TRBV24-1	TGTGCCACCAGTGACCCAGGACAGAACAATGAGCAGTTCTTC	CATSDPGQNNEQFF
NA	TRBJ2-3	NA	TRBV12-3/TRBV12-4	TGTGCCAGCAGTTTGAGGGCAAGGCTCTTCACAGATACGCAGTATTTT	CASSLRARLFTDTQYF
few	TRBJ2-1	NA	TRBV7-2	TGTGCCAGCAGCTTAAGCTACCTTAGATCCTACAATGAGCAGTTCTTC	CASSLSYLRSYNEQFF
few	TRBJ1-2	NA	TRBV21-1	TGTGCCAGCAGCAAAGCCCCCCCTGGCTACACCTTC	CASSKAPPGYTF
NA	TRBJ2-1	NA	TRBV15	TGTGCCACCAGCAGAGATCGTAGGGTTTTGGACAATGAGCAGTTCTTC	CATSRDRRVLDNEQFF
NA	TRBJ1-2	TRBD1	TRBV7-2	TGTGCCAGCAGCCCCGCGGGTGTACGGGACAGGGGGCACGGCTACACCTTC	CASSPAGVRDRGHGYTF
many	TRBJ2-3	TRBD2	TRBV9	TGTGCCAGCAGCGCCTCGGGGGGACCCACAGATACGCAGTATTTT	CASSASGGPTDTQYF
many	TRBJ2-1	NA	TRBV7-3	TGTGCCAGCAGCTTGGAGTTGCTAGTCCCGCAGTTCTTC	CASSLELLVPQFF
few	TRBJ2-4	NA	TRBV6-2/TRBV6-3	TGTGCCAGCAGTTACGGAGGGAGCAAAGCCAAAAACATTCAGTACTTC	CASSYGGSKAKNIQYF
NA	TRBJ2-2	NA	TRBV5-1	TGCGCCAGCAGCCCCAGGGGGGTTAGCACCGGGGAGCTGTTTTTT	CASSPRGVSTGELFF
many	TRBJ2-5	NA	TRBV7-9	TGTGCCAGCAGCCGGACAGAAGAGACCCAGTACTTC	CASSRTEETQYF
few	TRBJ2-7	TRBD2	TRBV5-1	TGCGCCAGCAGCCTAACTAGCGGGGGGGCTTCCTACGAGCAGTACTTC	CASSLTSGGASYEQYF
NA	TRBJ1-2	TRBD1	TRBV20-1	TGCAGTGCTAGAGATCCCCAGGGGGCGAGTGGCTACACCTTC	CSARDPQGASGYTF
NA	TRBJ2-2	NA	TRBV7-3	TGTGCCAGCAGCTTGGGGACGGTGAACACCGGGGAGCTGTTTTTT	CASSLGTVNTGELFF
few	TRBJ2-4	NA	TRBV18	TGTGCCAGCTCACCACGGGCCACAGCCAAAAACATTCAGTACTTC	CASSPRATAKNIQYF
few	TRBJ2-7	TRBD1	TRBV7-9	TGTGCCAGCAGCCGATCAGAAGGGGGCGCGTCCTACGAGCAGTACTTC	CASSRSEGGASYEQYF
NA	TRBJ2-7	NA	TRBV6-6	TGTGCCAGCAGCCGTACTAGTGGACCTCCCTACTTC	CASSRTSGPPYF
few	TRBJ2-1	NA	TRBV6-4	TGTGCCAGCAGTGACTTCGGGGGAAGCAATGAGCAGTTCTTC	CASSDFGGSNEQFF
many	TRBJ2-2	TRBD2	TRBV7-9	TGTGCCAGCACCCCGCCGGGTAGCGGGGGGATGAACACCGGGGAGCTGTTTTTT	CASTPPGSGGMNTGELFF
NA	TRBJ1-1	TRBD1	TRBV4-1	TGCGCCAGCAGCCAAGTTGGGACAGGGCGGCACACTGAAGCTTTCTTT	CASSQVGTGRHTEAFF
NA	TRBJ2-2	NA	TRBV20-1	TGCAGTGCGGTGACAGGAAACACCGGGGAGCTGTTTTTT	CSAVTGNTGELFF
NA	TRBJ1-6	TRBD1	TRBV9	TGTGCCAGCAGCCTGGGACAGGGAAGTTCACCCCTCCACTTT	CASSLGQGSSPLHF